Listed below are T cell receptor beta chains from one sample, sequenced in a study of blood T cell repertoires in COVID-19. Assay used: immunoSEQ multiplex PCR; TCRdb lists only in-frame clones, some missing. The repertoire holds a few hundred thousand clones, 80% to 90% seen once, with 2.5% to 4% in the top ten. Sequencing input: PBMCs or T cells enriched from blood (not recorded which). Receptors were obtained from a woman between 35 and 50 years old who had been exposed to COVID-19. CDR3s include the opening cysteine and the closing phenylalanine or tryptophan. Each record gives: V gene, D gene, J gene, clone size, CDR3 DNA, CDR3 protein. A D gene is named only where the DNA matches it firmly. Not all rows give a size; the values are once, few, many and, for expanded clones, a class.

v_call: TRBV5-1; d_call: TRBD2; j_call: TRBJ2-3; clone_size: -; cdr3_nt: TGCGCCAGCAGCTTGGCCGGGGAGGGGTTGAATACGCAGTATTTT; cdr3_aa: CASSLAGEGLNTQYF
v_call: TRBV5-1; d_call: -; j_call: TRBJ2-6; clone_size: -; cdr3_nt: TGCGCCAGCAGCTTGTCGGGCTCTGGGGCCAACGTCCTGACTTTC; cdr3_aa: CASSLSGSGANVLTF
v_call: TRBV7-3; d_call: -; j_call: TRBJ2-7; clone_size: once; cdr3_nt: TGTGCCAGCAGCTCCGAGGGTCAGGGAGGTTCTCTCTACGAGCAGTACTTC; cdr3_aa: CASSSEGQGGSLYEQYF
v_call: TRBV19; d_call: -; j_call: TRBJ1-5; clone_size: -; cdr3_nt: TGTGCCAGTACGCCAGGGCGCTTTAATCAGCCCCAGCATTTT; cdr3_aa: CASTPGRFNQPQHF
v_call: TRBV7-9; d_call: -; j_call: TRBJ1-5; clone_size: -; cdr3_nt: TGTGCCAGCAGCTTAGATCGGGGATTCGGCAATCAGCCCCAGCATTTT; cdr3_aa: CASSLDRGFGNQPQHF
v_call: TRBV6-2/TRBV6-3; d_call: -; j_call: TRBJ1-1; clone_size: -; cdr3_nt: TGTGCCAGCAGTTATGTGGGCCTGCAGAACACTGAAGCTTTCTTT; cdr3_aa: CASSYVGLQNTEAFF
v_call: TRBV7-9; d_call: TRBD1; j_call: TRBJ1-4; clone_size: once; cdr3_nt: TGTGCCAGCAGTCCTGGACAGGGGGTCCCCCATGAAAAACTGTTTTTT; cdr3_aa: CASSPGQGVPHEKLFF
v_call: TRBV28; d_call: TRBD1; j_call: TRBJ2-3; clone_size: once; cdr3_nt: TGTGCCAGCAGTCCACAGGGGTTTGGCACAGATACGCAGTATTTT; cdr3_aa: CASSPQGFGTDTQYF
v_call: TRBV28; d_call: -; j_call: TRBJ1-1; clone_size: -; cdr3_nt: TGTGCCAGCAGTGCAACAGGGCGTAGGACTGAAGCTTTCTTT; cdr3_aa: CASSATGRRTEAFF
v_call: TRBV6-1; d_call: -; j_call: TRBJ2-5; clone_size: -; cdr3_nt: TGTGCCAGCAGTGAGGGTGCGGCGGAGACCCAGTACTTC; cdr3_aa: CASSEGAAETQYF
v_call: TRBV2; d_call: -; j_call: TRBJ1-2; clone_size: -; cdr3_nt: TGTGCCAGCAGTGAATTGAGGGTCAGCTATGGCTACACCTTC; cdr3_aa: CASSELRVSYGYTF
v_call: TRBV5-5; d_call: -; j_call: TRBJ2-2; clone_size: -; cdr3_nt: TGTGCCAGCAGCTACGGGGAAGGGGAGCTGTTTTTT; cdr3_aa: CASSYGEGELFF
v_call: TRBV4-3; d_call: TRBD1; j_call: TRBJ2-5; clone_size: many; cdr3_nt: TGCGCCAGCAGCCAACAGACAGGGCGGTTAGGGACCCAGTACTTC; cdr3_aa: CASSQQTGRLGTQYF
v_call: TRBV19; d_call: -; j_call: TRBJ1-2; clone_size: -; cdr3_nt: TGTGCCAGTAGTAACCTATATGTGGGCTACACCTTC; cdr3_aa: CASSNLYVGYTF
v_call: TRBV9; d_call: -; j_call: TRBJ1-6; clone_size: -; cdr3_nt: TGTGCCAGCAGCGTTGAGCAGGGTAATTCACCCCTCCACTTT; cdr3_aa: CASSVEQGNSPLHF
v_call: TRBV6-1; d_call: -; j_call: TRBJ1-2; clone_size: -; cdr3_nt: TGTGCCAGCAGTGAAGCGCTACAGCTTTCCAACTATGGCTACACCTTC; cdr3_aa: CASSEALQLSNYGYTF
v_call: TRBV7-2; d_call: TRBD1; j_call: TRBJ1-2; clone_size: few; cdr3_nt: TGTGCCAGCAGCCGGGACAGGGGAAGCTATGGCTACACCTTC; cdr3_aa: CASSRDRGSYGYTF
v_call: TRBV13; d_call: -; j_call: TRBJ2-1; clone_size: -; cdr3_nt: TGTGCCAGCAGCTTAGCGGGGATCACCTACAATGAGCAGTTCTTC; cdr3_aa: CASSLAGITYNEQFF
v_call: TRBV4-1; d_call: -; j_call: TRBJ2-7; clone_size: -; cdr3_nt: TGCGCCAGCAGCCATCTTTGGCGCGAAACGGGGGAGCAGTACTTC; cdr3_aa: CASSHLWRETGEQYF
v_call: TRBV5-1; d_call: TRBD1; j_call: TRBJ1-2; clone_size: -; cdr3_nt: TGCGCCAGCAGCTTGGGTGACAGGGTCTATGGCTACACCTTC; cdr3_aa: CASSLGDRVYGYTF
v_call: TRBV4-1; d_call: TRBD1; j_call: TRBJ1-4; clone_size: -; cdr3_nt: TGCGCCAGCAGCCGCCCAGGGGGGACTAATGAAAAACTGTTTTTT; cdr3_aa: CASSRPGGTNEKLFF
v_call: TRBV6-5; d_call: -; j_call: TRBJ1-2; clone_size: -; cdr3_nt: TGTGCCAGCAGTTACTCGGGTCGGAGGGATGGCTACACCTTC; cdr3_aa: CASSYSGRRDGYTF
v_call: TRBV7-2; d_call: TRBD1; j_call: TRBJ1-3; clone_size: -; cdr3_nt: TGTGCCAGCAGCTCCACAGGGGGGCCTGGAAACACCATATATTTT; cdr3_aa: CASSSTGGPGNTIYF
v_call: TRBV19; d_call: TRBD1; j_call: TRBJ1-2; clone_size: -; cdr3_nt: TGTGCCAGTAGTAAAGGGACAGGGGTCTATGGCTACACCTTC; cdr3_aa: CASSKGTGVYGYTF
v_call: TRBV29-1; d_call: -; j_call: TRBJ1-3; clone_size: -; cdr3_nt: TGCAGCGTTGTCGTGAAGGGGAATAGAAGAAACACCATATATTTT; cdr3_aa: CSVVVKGNRRNTIYF
v_call: TRBV7-3; d_call: TRBD2; j_call: TRBJ2-3; clone_size: -; cdr3_nt: TGTGCCAGCAGCTTAAGCCTAGCGGCTGCAGATACGCAGTATTTT; cdr3_aa: CASSLSLAAADTQYF
v_call: TRBV9; d_call: TRBD2; j_call: TRBJ2-3; clone_size: -; cdr3_nt: TGTGTCCCTGTGGCTAGCGGTTCTAGGGTAGATACGCAGTATTTT; cdr3_aa: CVPVASGSRVDTQYF
v_call: TRBV6-1; d_call: -; j_call: TRBJ1-4; clone_size: -; cdr3_nt: TGTGCCAGCAGTGAATCGCGTCCTAATGAAAAACTGTTTTTT; cdr3_aa: CASSESRPNEKLFF
v_call: TRBV5-1; d_call: -; j_call: TRBJ1-6; clone_size: -; cdr3_nt: TGCGCCAGCAGCCCGGGGACAACGGGGTCCTCACCCCTCCACTTT; cdr3_aa: CASSPGTTGSSPLHF
v_call: TRBV27; d_call: -; j_call: TRBJ1-5; clone_size: -; cdr3_nt: TGTGCCAGCAGTCTGGAATTAGGAGGGATCAATCAGCCCCAGCATTTT; cdr3_aa: CASSLELGGINQPQHF
v_call: TRBV28; d_call: -; j_call: TRBJ1-2; clone_size: -; cdr3_nt: TGTGCCAGCAGCCTTAGGGAGGGGGATAGCTCTAACTATGGCTACACCTTC; cdr3_aa: CASSLREGDSSNYGYTF
v_call: TRBV28; d_call: TRBD1; j_call: TRBJ1-5; clone_size: -; cdr3_nt: TGTGCCAGCAGTCAAAGACAGGGGTGGTATGGCAATCAGCCCCAGCATTTT; cdr3_aa: CASSQRQGWYGNQPQHF
v_call: TRBV6-2/TRBV6-3; d_call: -; j_call: TRBJ2-7; clone_size: -; cdr3_nt: TGTGCCAGCAGCAAGCTAAGGAGGGGGCGGGAGCAGTACTTC; cdr3_aa: CASSKLRRGREQYF
v_call: TRBV11-2; d_call: TRBD1; j_call: TRBJ2-1; clone_size: -; cdr3_nt: TGTGCCAGCAGGTTTATACCGGGACAGGGCCACAATGAGCAGTTCTTC; cdr3_aa: CASRFIPGQGHNEQFF
v_call: TRBV7-9; d_call: -; j_call: TRBJ2-3; clone_size: -; cdr3_nt: TGTGCCAGCAGAGGGGCAGAAGATACGCAGTATTTT; cdr3_aa: CASRGAEDTQYF